These 32 T cell receptor beta chains came from one sample sequenced in a study of blood T cell repertoires in COVID-19 (dated by TCRdb to the early 2020s). The receptor library was made with the immunoSEQ multiplex PCR assay. TCRdb retrieved this table from immuneACCESS and kept in-frame rearrangements only. Not all clones are present; in checked studies, unresolved V genes account for under half, and no reason is known for the remainder. The sample includes 200,000 to 250,000 clones, with roughly 80% observed a single time. The leading ten clones occupy 2.3% of the sample. The specimen sequenced was peripheral blood. All receptors derive from a woman aged 55-69 years with acute or convalescent COVID-19.

This clone was recorded once. V gene TRBV2 combines with J gene TRBJ1-2, with D possibly TRBD1 on 5 matching bases. Germline assignment: CDR1 SNHLY and CDR2 FYNNEI. The CDR3 length is 14 residues. V gave up 8 bases and J gave up 7 bases, with 20 bases separating them. The CDR3, as DNA: TGTGCCAGCGCCACTCGGACAAACAGGCCTGGCTACACCTTC. It specifies CASATRTNRPGYTF.

The V call is TRBV27, the J call TRBJ2-1; 11 bases line up with TRBD2. The junction had 13 bases not matched to a gene; V was cut back by 3 bases and J by 12 bases. Germline CDR1 MNHEY, CDR2 SMNVEV (reference sequence). The CDR3 contains 16 residues. The CDR3 DNA sequence: TGTGCCAGCAGTTTCTTTAGCGGGGGGGCCAACCATGGGCAGTTCTTC. As protein: CASSFFSGGANHGQFF.

This chain connects TRBV11-2 to TRBJ2-1; possible D gene TRBD2, 5 bases. The CDR3 loop spans 16 amino acids. Germline CDR1 SGHAT, CDR2 FQNNGV. V was trimmed by 5 bases and J by 1 base, leaving 15 bases between them. The CDR3 loop reads CASSGPGIRSYNEQFF. The CDR3 DNA follows: TGTGCCAGCAGCGGACCCGGGATAAGATCCTACAATGAGCAGTTCTTC.

This sequence joins TRBV12-3 or TRBV12-4 and TRBJ2-1, with D possibly being TRBD1 (6 bases). The CDR3 is 11 amino acids. V was trimmed by 0 bases and J by 12 bases, leaving 6 bases between them. CDR3 in amino acids: CASSLAGGQFF. The CDR3 nucleotides read TGTGCCAGCAGTTTAGCAGGGGGGCAGTTCTTC.

The V call is TRBV7-8, the J call TRBJ2-7; TRBD2 is a possible D gene (7 bases). Per germline, CDR1 SGHVS and CDR2 FQNEAQ. This CDR3 region has 15 residues. Trimming cost V 3 bases and J 3 bases, with 15 bases left between them. In DNA, the CDR3 is TGTGCCAGCAGCTTGTCGGCGGGGGCCCTCTACGAGCAGTACTTC. Encoded protein: CASSLSAGALYEQYF.

The rearrangement uses TRBV14 and TRBJ1-1; TRBD1 agrees at 7 bases. V was clipped by 2 bases and J by 4 bases; unmatched bases: 13. The CDR3 extends over 17 amino acids. CDR1 SGHDN and CDR2 FVKESK come from the germline V gene. The chain's CDR3 is CASSQFTKHQGGTEAFF. The CDR3 DNA follows: TGTGCCAGCAGCCAATTTACCAAGCATCAGGGGGGCACTGAAGCTTTCTTT.

The V call is TRBV28, the J call TRBJ1-4; D uncertain. Between the trimmed V and J ends, which lost 2 bases and 7 bases, there was a span of 17 bases. This CDR3 is built from 16 residues. Looked up from germline, CDR1 is MDHEN and CDR2 is SYDVKM. The CDR3, as DNA: TGTGCCAGCAGTTTAAGGGCGGGGTATAATACTGAAAAACTGTTTTTT. Translation: CASSLRAGYNTEKLFF.

This clone was found a few times. The chain is built from TRBV27 and TRBJ1-4; D unresolved. CDR1 and CDR2 (germline): MNHEY, SMNVEV (reference sequence). This CDR3 spans 18 amino acids. V was trimmed by 0 bases and J by 2 bases, leaving 16 bases between them. The CDR3 DNA is TGTGCCAGCAGTTTATCGCGGTCTCTCGTCGGGACTAATGAAAAACTGTTTTTT. Encoded protein: CASSLSRSLVGTNEKLFF.

The V and J genes are TRBV9 and TRBJ2-2; a weak D match, TRBD1 (6 bases). Germline CDR1 is SGDLS and CDR2 is YYNGEE. The V and J ends lost 3 bases and 0 bases respectively, with 24 bases between them. This CDR3 has 20 residues. The CDR3 is CASSARPYRQALTNTGELFF. CDR3 in DNA: TGTGCCAGCAGCGCCCGACCATATAGACAGGCCCTGACGAACACCGGGGAGCTGTTTTTT. Complete variable domain (other parts from reference TRBV9 and TRBJ2-2): DSGVTQTPKHLITATGQRVTLRCSPRSGDLSVYWYQQSLDQGLQFLIQYYNGEERAKGNILERFSAQQFPDLHSELNLSSLELGDSALYFCASSARPYRQALTNTGELFFGEGSRLTVL.

This chain connects TRBV3-1 (or the pseudogene TRBV3-2) to TRBJ2-1, with a tentative D call TRBD2 (6 bases). Trimming cost V 1 base and J 12 bases, with 10 bases left between them. Germline-derived CDR1 and CDR2 are LGHDT and YNNKEL (reference sequence). The length of the CDR3 is 12 residues. CDR3 region: CASSQVRGMQFF. DNA of the CDR3: TGTGCCAGCAGCCAAGTTCGGGGGATGCAGTTCTTC.

The V call is TRBV7-3, the J call TRBJ2-1, with 14 bases identical to TRBD2. Germline loops: CDR1 SGHTA, CDR2 FQGTGA. The CDR3 has 18 residues. V lost 5 bases, J lost 4 bases, and 10 bases stayed unmatched. The CDR3: CASSPGLAGGTRYNEQFF. The CDR3 DNA reads as TGTGCCAGCAGCCCAGGACTAGCGGGGGGCACCCGTTACAATGAGCAGTTCTTC.

The chain is built from TRBV4-1 and TRBJ1-1; D unresolved. Germline V gene sequence: CDR1 MGHRA, CDR2 YSYEKL. The V and J ends lost 0 bases and 1 base respectively, with 12 bases between them. CDR3 length: 16 amino acids. The CDR3 region has the DNA TGCGCCAGCAGCCAAGATCATAAGGCGGCGAACACTGAAGCTTTCTTT. Protein: CASSQDHKAANTEAFF.

This chain links TRBV9 with TRBJ1-2, with D tentatively TRBD1 (6 bases). Germline loops: CDR1 SGDLS, CDR2 YYNGEE. V lost 4 bases and J lost 6, with 19 bases in between. The CDR3 has 15 amino acids. Here the CDR3 reads CASSTRDTRRNGYTF. The CDR3 nucleotides read TGTGCCAGCAGCACCCGGGACACGAGAAGGAATGGCTACACCTTC.

As regards this clone: The identical CDR3 is also encoded by other nucleotide sequences in the sample. The gene calls are TRBV7-2 and TRBJ2-7; D is ambiguous. The CDR3 spans 13 residues. Trimming removed 2 bases at V and 1 base at J, with 6 bases between. CDR1 SGHTA and CDR2 FQGNSA come from the germline V gene. CDR3 in amino acids: CASSLSGSYEQYF. CDR3 nucleotides: TGTGCCAGCAGCTTATCAGGATCCTACGAGCAGTACTTC.

The V and J genes are TRBV5-1 and TRBJ1-1, with D tentatively TRBD1 (5 bases). Germline V gene data show CDR1 as SGHRS and CDR2 as YFSETQ. V dropped 3 bases and J dropped 1 base, with 13 bases sitting between them. The CDR3 extends over 15 amino acids. The CDR3 loop reads CASSSSPGGNTEAFF. CDR3 DNA: TGCGCCAGCAGCTCTTCTCCGGGGGGGAACACTGAAGCTTTCTTT.

The CDR3, as DNA: TGTGCCAGCAGCCAAGCCCTCACAGGGGTCGACTACACCTTC. Its translation is CASSQALTGVDYTF. The rearrangement uses TRBV7-2 and TRBJ1-2; 7 bases agree with TRBD1. The CDR3 runs 14 residues. Germline assignment: CDR1 SGHTA and CDR2 FQGNSA. The V and J ends lost 5 bases and 10 bases, in that order; junction bases with no gene match: 13. The full variable domain, its missing parts supplied by reference TRBV7-2 and TRBJ1-2, is GAGVSQSPSNKVTEKGKDVELRCDPISGHTALYWYRQSLGQGLEFLIYFQGNSAPDKSGLPSDRFSAERTGGSVSTLTIQRTQQEDSAVYLCASSQALTGVDYTFGSGTRLTVV.

V usage is TRBV6-6 and J usage is TRBJ1-1, with 9 positions matching TRBD1. V shed 6 bases, J shed 5 bases, and the junction held 10 bases outside the gene matches. From germline, CDR1 is MNHNY and CDR2 SVGAGI (reference sequence). There are 15 residues in the CDR3. The CDR3 loop is CASRPTGGGGTEAFF. The CDR3 region has the DNA TGTGCCAGCAGGCCCACAGGGGGCGGAGGGACTGAAGCTTTCTTT.

The chain employs TRBV6-2 or TRBV6-3 and TRBJ2-1; 8 nucleotides match TRBD2. The germline gives CDR1 MNHEY, CDR2 SVGEGT. The CDR3 has 17 residues. With 5 bases clipped from V and 8 bases from J, the junction kept 17 bases outside the gene matches. The CDR3, as DNA: TGTGCCAGCAGTACAACTTTTGCGGGGGGCCTGTCCGATGAGCAGTTCTTC. Amino acid sequence: CASSTTFAGGLSDEQFF.

Comments on this clone: In the same sample, other DNA sequences code for this CDR3. The V gene is TRBV3-1 (or the pseudogene TRBV3-2), the J gene TRBJ1-1; D not certain. V was pared by 1 base and J by 0 bases, with 6 bases between. The CDR3 runs to 14 residues. Germline CDR1 is LGHDT and CDR2 is YNNKEL (reference sequence). CDR3 in DNA: TGTGCCAGCAGCCAAGTCGGGGTGAACACTGAAGCTTTCTTT. Its translation: CASSQVGVNTEAFF.

This chain connects TRBV5-1 to TRBJ2-1, with 9 bases lining up with TRBD1. This CDR3 is 17 amino acids long. Germline assignment: CDR1 SGHRS and CDR2 YFSETQ. The ends lost 3 bases at V and 4 bases at J; junction bases unmatched: 11. CDR3 in DNA: TGCGCCAGCAGCTCCGGGCTGGGACAGGGTCTATACAATGAGCAGTTCTTC. Protein sequence: CASSSGLGQGLYNEQFF.

This chain links TRBV6-5 with TRBJ1-4; 9 bases are a match to TRBD1. The CDR3 loop spans 15 amino acids. The junction had 12 bases not matched to a gene; V was cut back by 8 bases and J by 8 bases. Germline-derived CDR1 and CDR2 are MNHEY and SVGAGI. The CDR3 DNA sequence: TGTGCCAGCGGAGACCTACAGGGGGCACAGGAAAAACTGTTTTTT. Protein product: CASGDLQGAQEKLFF.

The chain employs TRBV7-8 and TRBJ2-5; possible D gene TRBD2, 6 bases. V was shortened by 5 bases and J by 5 bases, with 12 bases between the two germline ends. The germline CDR1 and CDR2 sequences are SGHVS and FQNEAQ. There are 13 residues in the CDR3. CDR3 nucleotide sequence: TGTGCCAGCAGCGGGGTGGGGAGGGAGACCCAGTACTTC. Translated, it gives CASSGVGRETQYF. Using reference TRBV7-8 and TRBJ2-5 for the parts outside the CDR3, the full variable domain is GAGVSQSPRYKVAKRGQDVALRCDPISGHVSLFWYQQALGQGPEFLTYFQNEAQLDKSGLPSDRFFAERPEGSVSTLKIQRTQQEDSAVYLCASSGVGRETQYFGPGTRLLVL.

The rearrangement joins TRBV5-1 to TRBJ1-2; TRBD1 matches 10 bases. Germline V gives CDR1 SGHRS, CDR2 YFSETQ. The CDR3 covers 13 residues. The V gene end was trimmed by 3 bases and the J gene end by 8 bases; junction bases not matched to a gene: 4. CDR3 amino acids: CASSSGTGEGYTF. The CDR3 nucleotides read TGCGCCAGCAGCTCCGGGACAGGGGAGGGCTACACCTTC.

This clone was observed a handful of times. The rearrangement links TRBV7-9 to TRBJ1-3, with 8 bases lining up with TRBD1. Germline-derived CDR1 and CDR2 are SEHNR and FQNEAQ (reference sequence). Losses at the gene ends were 2 bases for V and 8 bases for J; bases not matched to a gene: 11. The length of the CDR3 is 16 residues. The CDR3 region is CASSLRGQGQGYTIYF. As DNA, the CDR3 is TGTGCCAGCAGCTTACGAGGACAGGGTCAGGGGTACACCATATATTTT.

The V gene is TRBV3-1 (or the pseudogene TRBV3-2), the J gene TRBJ1-6, with 9 bases lining up with TRBD1. The CDR3 covers 15 residues. CDR1 and CDR2 from the germline V gene are LGHDT and YNNKEL (reference sequence). V gave up 3 bases and J gave up 7 bases; unmatched junction bases: 4. The CDR3 nucleotides read TGTGCCAGCAGCCAGGGACAGGGCAAGAATTCACCCCTCCACTTT. Protein sequence: CASSQGQGKNSPLHF.

The chain has TRBV7-9 and TRBJ2-7; 9 nucleotides line up with TRBD1. The CDR3 contains 14 residues. The germline V gene has CDR1 SEHNR and CDR2 FQNEAQ (reference sequence). The trim removed 3 bases at V and 6 bases at J, leaving 6 bases unmatched. The CDR3 is CASSLGTGLGEQYF. The CDR3, as DNA: TGTGCCAGCAGCTTGGGGACAGGGCTCGGCGAGCAGTACTTC.

The J gene is TRBJ1-2, the V gene TRBV3-1 (or the pseudogene TRBV3-2); tentatively, D is TRBD1 (5 bases). The CDR3 sequence is 16 residues long. Per the germline V gene, CDR1 is LGHDT and CDR2 is YNNKEL (reference sequence). V gave up 3 bases and J gave up 7 bases, with 21 bases separating them. CDR3 in DNA: TGTGCCAGCAGCCAGATGAGAATAGGGACTCCAGGTGGCTACACCTTC. Its translation is CASSQMRIGTPGGYTF.

The chain has TRBV6-5 and TRBJ1-4; no definite D call. V gave up 6 bases and J gave up 1 base, with 12 bases separating them. The germline CDR1 and CDR2 sequences are MNHEY and SVGAGI. The CDR3 has 15 residues. As DNA, the CDR3 is TGTGCCAGCAGCCCAGACACTCGAACTAATGAAAAACTGTTTTTT. This codes for CASSPDTRTNEKLFF.

The V gene is TRBV13, the J gene TRBJ2-7, with 7 bases lining up with TRBD1. The CDR3 contains 16 residues. The ends lost 4 bases at V and 3 bases at J; junction bases unmatched: 12. From germline, CDR1 is PRHDT and CDR2 FYEKMQ (reference sequence). CDR3 nucleotide sequence: TGTGCCAGCAGCTATTTCTCAGGGGGAAAAAACTACGAGCAGTACTTC. Its translation is CASSYFSGGKNYEQYF.

The chain has TRBV7-8 and TRBJ1-3; D uncertain. The CDR3 consists of 16 residues. CDR1 is SGHVS, CDR2 FQNEAQ, per germline. V was cut by 5 bases and J by 0 bases, with 14 bases left in between. CDR3 region: CASSARTDFSGNTIYF. The DNA of the CDR3 is TGTGCCAGCAGCGCAAGAACAGATTTCTCTGGAAACACCATATATTTT.

The chain joins TRBV2 to TRBJ2-5, with TRBD2 matching over 9 bases. Germline CDR1 is SNHLY and CDR2 is FYNNEI. CDR3 size: 16 residues. Unmatched junction bases numbered 9, after V lost 2 bases and J lost 5 bases. CDR3 nucleotides: TGTGCCAGCAGTGAATGGGCTAGCGGGGTTTGGGAGACCCAGTACTTC. It codes for CASSEWASGVWETQYF.

The chain carries TRBV25-1 and TRBJ1-5; D gene uncertain. The V and J ends lost 10 bases and 1 base respectively, with 17 bases between them. CDR3 length: 15 amino acids. Germline V CDR1 and CDR2: MGHDK, SYGVNS. This CDR3 is CAKPRQPMSNQPQHF. The CDR3 nucleotides read TGTGCCAAGCCCCGACAACCCATGAGCAATCAGCCCCAGCATTTT.